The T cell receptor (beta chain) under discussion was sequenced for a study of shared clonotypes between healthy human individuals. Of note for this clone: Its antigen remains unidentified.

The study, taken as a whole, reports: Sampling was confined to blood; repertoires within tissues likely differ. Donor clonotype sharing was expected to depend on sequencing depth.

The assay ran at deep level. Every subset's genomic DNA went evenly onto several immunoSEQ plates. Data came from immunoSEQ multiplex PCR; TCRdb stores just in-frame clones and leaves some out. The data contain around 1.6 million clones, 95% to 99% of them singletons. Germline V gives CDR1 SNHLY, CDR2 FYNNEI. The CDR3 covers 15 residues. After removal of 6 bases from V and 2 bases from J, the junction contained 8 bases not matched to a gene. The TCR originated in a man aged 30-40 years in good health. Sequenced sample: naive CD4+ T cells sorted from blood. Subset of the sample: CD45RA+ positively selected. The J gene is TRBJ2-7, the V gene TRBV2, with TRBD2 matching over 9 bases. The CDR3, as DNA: TGTGCCAGCAGCACAACTAGCGGGCGCCCCTACGAGCAGTACTTC. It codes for CASSTTSGRPYEQYF. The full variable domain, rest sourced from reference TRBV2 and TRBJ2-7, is EPEVTQTPSHQVTQMGQEVILRCVPISNHLYFYWYRQILGQKVEFLVSFYNNEISEKSEIFDDQFSVERPDGSNFTLKIRSTKLEDSAMYFCASSTTSGRPYEQYFGPGTRLTVT.